In this sample, the clone carrying this T cell receptor (beta chain) turned up once. This entry is derived from a study of cytomegalovirus exposure and HLA in healthy donors. The repertoire was sequenced with immunoSEQ multiplex PCR; TCRdb's copy has only in-frame clones and lacks some. This table holds roughly 98,000 clones, roughly nine tenths found once. Input material: PBMCs. The origin of this receptor is a woman in her twenties or thirties in good health and CMV-seronegative.

The CDR3 nucleotides read TGTGCCAGCAGCTTGTCTGACAGGGTGGGGGAAAAACTGTTTTTT. Translating it yields CASSLSDRVGEKLFF. The rearrangement uses TRBV5-4 and TRBJ1-4; 7 bases fit TRBD1. Germline V lookup: CDR1 SGHNT, CDR2 YYREEE (reference sequence). The CDR3 has 15 amino acids. The trim removed 1 base at V and 8 bases at J, leaving 8 bases unmatched.